This passage covers 24 T cell receptor beta chains from one sample sequenced in a study of vaccination effects on CD4 cells after COVID-19. Sequencing was performed with immunoSEQ multiplex PCR; in TCRdb, only in-frame clones are kept and a portion is missing. The sample has tens of thousands of clones; approximately 70% are singletons. Antigen-specific CD4+ T cell clonotypes were called by their expansion after viral peptide-pool culture in ViraFEST. Scientists isolated CD4+ T cells after a roughly nine-day culture period ended. Vaccine recipients, nucleocapsid antibody negative, had no prior SARS-CoV-2 infection. Their recognized antigens are unknown. This specimen consisted of CD4+ T cells from PBMCs cultured with HCoV-OC43 spike peptides, obtained before COVID-19 vaccination. Noted subset: HCoV-OC43 spike overlapping peptide pool stimulation. Source of these receptors: a human donor who received a COVID-19 vaccine.

The chain employs TRBV30 and TRBJ1-2; D may be TRBD1 (5 bases). Germline CDR1 GTSNPN, CDR2 SVGIG (reference sequence). V was shortened by 2 bases and J by 4 bases, with 14 bases between the two germline ends. There are 14 residues in the CDR3. The CDR3: CAWSSGGSGYGYTF. The CDR3 bases are TGTGCCTGGAGTTCTGGGGGGTCGGGCTATGGCTACACCTTC.

The chain recombines TRBV7-8 with TRBJ1-2; 10 nucleotides line up with TRBD1. With 5 bases clipped from V and 3 bases from J, the junction kept 9 bases outside the gene matches. The length of the CDR3 is 16 residues. Germline-derived CDR1 and CDR2 are SGHVS and FQNEAQ. In DNA form, the CDR3 reads TGTGCCAGCAGCGCCCGGGACAGGGGTATGGACTATGGCTACACCTTC. This sequence encodes CASSARDRGMDYGYTF. The whole variable domain, filled in from reference TRBV7-8 and TRBJ1-2, reads GAGVSQSPRYKVAKRGQDVALRCDPISGHVSLFWYQQALGQGPEFLTYFQNEAQLDKSGLPSDRFFAERPEGSVSTLKIQRTQQEDSAVYLCASSARDRGMDYGYTFGSGTRLTVV.

This clone has a handful of counts. The same CDR3 also results from other DNA sequences found in this sample. This chain connects TRBV28 to TRBJ1-1; a weak D match, TRBD1 (5 bases). The CDR3 has 15 amino acids. Germline assignment: CDR1 MDHEN and CDR2 SYDVKM. With 5 bases removed from V and 1 base from J, the gap between germline ends came to 14 bases. Here the CDR3 DNA reads TGTGCCAGCAGTCTCCCGGGGACGGGGAACACTGAAGCTTTCTTT. Its translation is CASSLPGTGNTEAFF.

A few counts support this clone. The rearrangement links TRBV5-8 to TRBJ2-7; 8 nucleotides agree with TRBD2. The CDR3 length is 17 residues. The germline gives CDR1 SGHTS, CDR2 YDEGEE. Trimming removed 0 bases from V and 3 bases from J; junction bases left unmatched: 11. The CDR3 is CASSLAIEAGGLYEQYV. CDR3 in DNA: TGTGCCAGCAGCTTGGCCATCGAGGCGGGGGGTCTCTACGAGCAGTACGTC.

The chain uses TRBV7-2 and TRBJ2-3, with 7 bases matching TRBD1. Trimming took 5 bases from V and 2 from J; bases not matched to a gene: 7. Germline values: CDR1 SGHTA, CDR2 FQGNSA. CDR3 length: 15 amino acids. Here the CDR3 reads CASSPLGQHTDTQYF. The CDR3 coding sequence is TGTGCCAGCAGCCCACTGGGACAGCACACAGATACGCAGTATTTT.

The rearrangement uses TRBV28 and TRBJ2-7; weak D call: TRBD2 (6 bases). The CDR3 totals 14 residues. Germline lookup yields CDR1 MDHEN and CDR2 SYDVKM. V was clipped by 6 bases and J by 4 bases, with 16 bases between them. The CDR3 loop is CASSAPGDRYEQYV. CDR3 nucleotides: TGTGCCAGCAGCGCCCCGGGGGATAGGTACGAGCAGTACGTC.

This sequence joins TRBV19 and TRBJ2-1; 12 bases line up with TRBD2. The germline V gene has CDR1 LNHDA and CDR2 SQIVND (reference sequence). CDR3 length: 18 amino acids. Losses at the gene ends were 5 bases for V and 0 bases for J; bases not matched to a gene: 8. The CDR3 bases are TGTGCCAGTAGTTCACTAGCGGGGGGCCGTAGCTCCTACAATGAGCAGTTCTTC. Encoded protein: CASSSLAGGRSSYNEQFF. The entire variable domain, with the rest obtained from reference TRBV19 and TRBJ2-1, is as follows: DGGITQSPKYLFRKEGQNVTLSCEQNLNHDAMYWYRQDPGQGLRLIYYSQIVNDFQKGDIAEGYSVSREKKESFPLTVTSAQKNPTAFYLCASSSLAGGRSSYNEQFFGPGTRLTVL.

This clone was seen only a few times. The chain joins TRBV12-3 or TRBV12-4 to TRBJ1-5; the match to TRBD1 covers 9 bases. V shed 6 bases, J shed 7 bases, and the junction held 4 bases outside the gene matches. The CDR3 spans 13 residues. The CDR3 loop reads CASRTGGGQPQHF. CDR3 nucleotide sequence: TGTGCCAGCAGGACAGGGGGTGGCCAGCCCCAGCATTTT.

This clone has only a few counts. The chain combines TRBV3-1 (or the pseudogene TRBV3-2) with TRBJ2-3, with 15 bases fitting TRBD2. After removal of 3 bases from V and 0 bases from J, the junction contained 10 bases not matched to a gene. In germline, CDR1 is LGHDT, CDR2 YNNKEL (reference sequence). This CDR3 contains 20 residues. The CDR3 is CASSHYRTSGGASSTDTQYF. The CDR3 DNA follows: TGTGCCAGCAGCCACTATAGGACTAGCGGGGGGGCCTCGAGCACAGATACGCAGTATTTT.

The gene calls are TRBV18 and TRBJ2-7, with 11 bases lining up with TRBD1. V lost 2 bases, J lost 6 bases, and 3 bases stayed unmatched. The CDR3 is 14 amino acids. Germline CDR1 is KGHSH and CDR2 is LQKENI. Here the CDR3 reads CASSPAGTGGEQYV. The CDR3 bases are TGTGCCAGCTCACCAGCCGGGACAGGGGGCGAGCAGTACGTC.

The CDR3 nucleotides are TGTGCCAGCAGTAACCGACAGCCCGACGAGCAGTACGTC. Its translation is CASSNRQPDEQYV. This sequence joins TRBV27 and TRBJ2-7; a possible D gene is TRBD1 (5 bases). V was cut by 5 bases and J by 5 bases, with 13 bases left in between. This CDR3 spans 13 amino acids. Germline V CDR1 and CDR2: MNHEY, SMNVEV (reference sequence).

The chain employs TRBV6-5 and TRBJ1-4; 8 nucleotides agree with TRBD1. The CDR3 loop spans 13 amino acids. V lost 9 bases, J lost 7 bases, and 7 bases stayed unmatched. CDR1 and CDR2 from the germline V gene are MNHEY and SVGAGI. CDR3 residues: CASTGGRTEKLFF. The CDR3 DNA reads TGTGCCAGTACAGGGGGTAGGACTGAAAAACTGTTTTTT.

The chain combines TRBV2 with TRBJ1-5, with D tentatively TRBD1 (5 bases). The CDR3 has 14 amino acids. Trimming took 1 base from V and 5 from J, leaving 9 bases between them. Per the germline V gene, CDR1 is SNHLY and CDR2 is FYNNEI. CDR3 bases: TGTGCCAGCAGTGAAGTGGCGGGGGATCAGCCCCAGCATTTT. Protein product: CASSEVAGDQPQHF.

The V gene is TRBV5-1, the J gene TRBJ1-2; D gene ambiguous. Trimming shortened V by 0 bases and J by 4 bases, and 7 bases separated the two germline ends. The germline V gene encodes CDR1 SGHRS and CDR2 YFSETQ. CDR3 length equals 13 residues. The CDR3 nucleotides read TGCGCCAGCAGCTTGGTACCCACCTATGGCTACACCTTC. It yields the protein CASSLVPTYGYTF.

The chain links TRBV10-3 to TRBJ2-5; D is unclear. The CDR3 consists of 12 residues. Germline values: CDR1 ENHRY, CDR2 SYGVKD. Deletions cut 1 base from V and 4 bases from J, with 4 bases between. CDR3: CAISEYGETQYF. The CDR3 DNA follows: TGTGCCATCAGTGAGTACGGAGAGACCCAGTACTTC.

The CDR3 nucleotides read TGTGCCAGCAGCCAAACCGGGACAGGAGGGCACATTCAGTACTTC. Its protein is CASSQTGTGGHIQYF. The genes are TRBV3-1 (or the pseudogene TRBV3-2) and TRBJ2-4; TRBD1 agrees at 8 bases. There are 15 residues in the CDR3. Germline V gene data show CDR1 as LGHDT and CDR2 as YNNKEL (reference sequence). The ends lost 2 bases at V and 8 bases at J; junction bases unmatched: 8.

J is TRBJ2-3 and V is TRBV30; 9 bases are a match to TRBD2. CDR1 GTSNPN and CDR2 SVGIG come from the germline V gene (reference sequence). The CDR3 loop spans 14 amino acids. Trimming removed 3 bases from V and 1 base from J; junction bases left unmatched: 2. CDR3 protein: CAWRSSGGTDTQYF. The CDR3 region has the DNA TGTGCCTGGAGGTCTAGCGGGGGCACAGATACGCAGTATTTT. Full variable domain (missing parts from reference TRBV30 and TRBJ2-3): SQTIHQWPATLVQPVGSPLSLECTVEGTSNPNLYWYRQAAGRGLQLLFYSVGIGQISSEVPQNLSASRPQDRQFILSSKKLLLSDSGFYLCAWRSSGGTDTQYFGPGTRLTVL.

The chain couples TRBV18 to TRBJ2-1; D gene ambiguous. Germline V gene lookup returns CDR1 KGHSH and CDR2 LQKENI. The V gene lost 6 bases and the J gene lost 8 bases, with 11 bases spanning the gap. CDR3 length: 12 residues. DNA for the CDR3: TGTGCCAGCTCCTTCGGAGAGCATGAGCAGTTCTTC. Encoded protein: CASSFGEHEQFF.

This clone was counted a few times. V and J are TRBV3-1 (or the pseudogene TRBV3-2) and TRBJ1-6, with D hard to call. The CDR3 sequence is 13 residues long. The germline V gene has CDR1 LGHDT and CDR2 YNNKEL (reference sequence). The ends were cut back, 3 bases at V and 9 bases at J, with 9 bases in the middle. In DNA, the CDR3 is TGTGCCAGCAGCCAGGGAGACCGTTCACCCCTCCACTTT. Translated, it gives CASSQGDRSPLHF.

V usage is TRBV19 and J usage is TRBJ1-5; D is uncertain. Germline V gives CDR1 LNHDA, CDR2 SQIVND (reference sequence). The CDR3 runs to 13 residues. V lost 5 bases and J lost 1, with 6 bases in between. The CDR3 sequence is CASSQRSNQPQHF. DNA of the CDR3: TGTGCCAGTAGTCAGAGGAGCAATCAGCCCCAGCATTTT. The full variable domain, its missing parts supplied by reference TRBV19 and TRBJ1-5, is DGGITQSPKYLFRKEGQNVTLSCEQNLNHDAMYWYRQDPGQGLRLIYYSQIVNDFQKGDIAEGYSVSREKKESFPLTVTSAQKNPTAFYLCASSQRSNQPQHFGDGTRLSIL.

The rearrangement uses TRBV23-1 and TRBJ2-7; D call uncertain. TRBV23-1 is reported as an ORF; its role is uncertain. CDR3 length equals 13 residues. Trimming took 0 bases from V and 4 from J, leaving 7 bases between them. CDR3 DNA sequence: TGCGCCAGCAGTCAATCGGACCGATACGAGCAGTACGTC. It translates to CASSQSDRYEQYV.

The J gene is TRBJ2-5, the V gene TRBV7-2; a weak D match, TRBD2 (7 bases). CDR1 SGHTA and CDR2 FQGNSA come from the germline V gene. Trimming pared 1 base from V and 4 bases from J, leaving 10 bases between. The length of the CDR3 is 14 residues. CDR3 DNA: TGTGCCAGCAGCTTAGTAGGGGGGGGAGAGACCCAGTACTTC. Residues: CASSLVGGGETQYF.

This rearrangement joins TRBV28 to TRBJ2-3; no reliable D call. V was clipped by 8 bases and J by 0 bases, with 12 bases between them. Germline lookup yields CDR1 MDHEN and CDR2 SYDVKM. The CDR3 sequence is 14 residues long. CDR3 DNA: TGTGCCAGCCGGCCGTGGGGAAGCACAGATACGCAGTATTTT. It encodes CASRPWGSTDTQYF.

This chain uses TRBV2 with TRBJ1-1; no definite D call. V shed 7 bases and J shed 1 base, with 13 bases lying between them. The CDR3 loop spans 14 amino acids. Germline V gene lookup returns CDR1 SNHLY and CDR2 FYNNEI. The CDR3 sequence: CASTDWRKNTEAFF. CDR3 nucleotides: TGTGCCAGCACTGATTGGAGGAAGAACACTGAAGCTTTCTTT.